A selection of T cell receptor beta chains follows, all from one sample in a study of shared clonotypes between healthy human individuals. The data were produced by immunoSEQ multiplex PCR, yet TCRdb's version contains in-frame clones alone and is incomplete. This sample has a few hundred thousand clones, with around 80% found just once. The sequenced material came from PBMCs. The receptors shown here come from a woman aged 40 to 49 in good health. Some clones in this sample may be carry-over from other donors' samples. CDR3s include the opening cysteine and the closing phenylalanine or tryptophan. The D gene is left open where the match is weak. The size entry is marked missing in some rows and otherwise reads once, few, many or a size class.

TRBD1	once	TRBV29-1	TRBJ1-2	TGCAGCGTAACGGACAGGGGGGTAAACTATGGCTACACCTTC	CSVTDRGVNYGYTF
.	few	TRBV28	TRBJ1-5	TGTGCCAGCAGTTTCCCTGGGGTTGGCAGGGGAGATCAGCCCCAGCATTTT	CASSFPGVGRGDQPQHF
TRBD1	once	TRBV27	TRBJ1-2	TGTGCCAGCAGTCCCCAGGTGGGACAGGGTAAAAAGTGGATGTATGGCTACACCTTC	CASSPQVGQGKKWMYGYTF
.	.	TRBV5-6	TRBJ2-7	TGTGCCAGCAGCCTAGAAGGGACCAGCCCCTCCTTC	CASSLEGTSPSF
.	few	TRBV7-9	TRBJ1-5	TGTGCCAGCAGCTCCGACAGCAATCAGCCCCAGCATTTT	CASSSDSNQPQHF
.	.	TRBV7-8	TRBJ1-2	TGTGCCAGCAGCTTAGTGTCCCATGGCTACACCTTC	CASSLVSHGYTF
.	.	TRBV18	TRBJ1-1	TGTGCCAGCTCACCACGGGAGGTGAGAGGCACTGAAGCTTTCTTT	CASSPREVRGTEAFF
.	once	TRBV4-1	TRBJ1-4	TGCGCCAGCAGCCAAATGACAGTAACTAATGAAAAACTGTTTTTT	CASSQMTVTNEKLFF
TRBD1	few	TRBV5-1	TRBJ1-2	TGCGCCAGCAGCTTATTTGGGACAGGCGCTGGCTACACCTTC	CASSLFGTGAGYTF
TRBD2	.	TRBV7-9	TRBJ2-1	TGTGCCAGCTGGTCGGTGCGGGAGGGCGGTCGCAATGAGCAGTTCTTC	CASWSVREGGRNEQFF
.	.	TRBV2	TRBJ2-7	TGTGCCAGCAGTGAAGGCTCCTTCTACGAGCAGTACTTC	CASSEGSFYEQYF
TRBD2	.	TRBV18	TRBJ2-7	TGTGCCAGCTCACCAGACCTAGCGGGGAACTACGAGCAGTACTTC	CASSPDLAGNYEQYF
.	few	TRBV5-1	TRBJ2-3	TGCGCCAGCACGACGGGAACAGATACGCAGTATTTT	CASTTGTDTQYF
TRBD2	.	TRBV11-1	TRBJ2-3	TGTGCCAGCAGCTTTCGACTAGCCGAAGATACGCAGTATTTT	CASSFRLAEDTQYF
.	.	TRBV7-2	TRBJ1-4	TGTGCCAGCAGCTTAGGGGTGTCAACTAATGAAAAACTGTTTTTT	CASSLGVSTNEKLFF
.	.	TRBV27	TRBJ2-7	TGTGCCAGCAGTTTAGAGGGGGGTCACAGCTACGAGCAGTACTTC	CASSLEGGHSYEQYF
.	.	TRBV6-1	TRBJ2-3	TGTGCCAGCAGTGAAGCGTTGGCTAGCGGCACAGATACGCAGTATTTT	CASSEALASGTDTQYF
TRBD2	.	TRBV30	TRBJ2-1	TGTGCCTGGAGTGGGGGACTACCTGCTGGGCAGTTCTTC	CAWSGGLPAGQFF
TRBD2	.	TRBV19	TRBJ2-2	TGTGCCAGTAGTAGCCCGGGAGGGAACACCGGGGAGCTGTTTTTT	CASSSPGGNTGELFF
.	.	TRBV4-3	TRBJ1-2	TGCGCCAGCAGCCAAGGGGTGACAGGCAACTATGGCTACACCTTC	CASSQGVTGNYGYTF
.	.	TRBV5-1	TRBJ2-2	TGCGCCAGCAGCTTAGACAGAAACACCGGGGAGCTGTTTTTT	CASSLDRNTGELFF
TRBD1	.	TRBV7-9	TRBJ1-2	TGTGCCAGCAGCTCCACAGGGGATGGCTACACCTTC	CASSSTGDGYTF
.	.	TRBV4-2	TRBJ1-6	TGTGCCAGCAGCCAAGATTTCAGCCCCAATTCACCCCTCCACTTT	CASSQDFSPNSPLHF
.	many	TRBV7-9	TRBJ1-3	TGTGCCAGCAGCTTAGGTCAGGGACGCGGCTCTGGAAACACCATATATTTT	CASSLGQGRGSGNTIYF
.	.	TRBV2	TRBJ2-1	TGTGCCACCCCGGGGCCACTACGAAGGGGCGCAGTGTATGAGCAGTTCTTC	CATPGPLRRGAVYEQFF
TRBD2	.	TRBV7-8	TRBJ2-7	TGTGCCAGCAGCCCGGGACTAGCGGGATGGAAGGACGCGCGGGACGAGCAGTACTTC	CASSPGLAGWKDARDEQYF
.	.	TRBV7-8	TRBJ2-3	TGTGCCAGCAGCCCCAGGACCTCGTATACGCAGTATTTT	CASSPRTSYTQYF
TRBD1	.	TRBV19	TRBJ2-1	TGTGCCAGTACGGGACAGGGCTACAATGAGCAGTTCTTC	CASTGQGYNEQFF
.	few	TRBV6-5	TRBJ2-2	TGTGCCAGCAGGGCCCCCTGGGCGGACACCGGGGAGCTGTTTTTT	CASRAPWADTGELFF
TRBD1	once	TRBV10-3	TRBJ2-2	TGTGCCATCAGTGAGTCGAAGGGACAGGGGATGTACACCGGGGAGCTGTTTTTT	CAISESKGQGMYTGELFF
TRBD1	.	TRBV7-9	TRBJ2-1	TGTGCCAGCAGCTTAGCGCTTCACCAGGGGGCTCTATACAATGAGCAGTTCTTC	CASSLALHQGALYNEQFF
TRBD2	once	TRBV28	TRBJ2-7	TGTGCCAGCACCCCCCCGGGCGGGGGTACCTCCTACGAGCAGTACTTC	CASTPPGGGTSYEQYF
.	.	TRBV5-1	TRBJ1-5	TGCGCCAGCAGCTTGGCCGGGGTGGGGCAGCCCCAGCATTTT	CASSLAGVGQPQHF
.	.	TRBV5-1	TRBJ2-1	TGCGCCAGCAGCCCGATGGTCGTCAGTTCCCATGAGCAGTTCTTC	CASSPMVVSSHEQFF
.	few	TRBV5-1	TRBJ2-3	TGCGCCAGCAGGGTAGCCAGCAGCACAGATACGCAGTATTTT	CASRVASSTDTQYF
.	.	TRBV30	TRBJ2-5	TGTGCCTGGAGTGCGACGACCCTGTACCAAGAGACCCAGTACTTC	CAWSATTLYQETQYF
TRBD2	once	TRBV28	TRBJ2-1	TGTGCCAGCAGTCCCTCGGGAGGAAGCTCCTACAATGAGCAGTTCTTC	CASSPSGGSSYNEQFF
TRBD1	.	TRBV4-1	TRBJ2-1	TGCGCCAGCAGGCCTCCGGGACAGAGCTCCTACAATGAGCAGTTCTTC	CASRPPGQSSYNEQFF
.	.	TRBV9	TRBJ1-3	TGTGCCTCTAAGAGCTCCCACTCTGGAAACACCATATATTTT	CASKSSHSGNTIYF
.	.	TRBV18	TRBJ2-7	TGTGCCAGCTCACTCTACACGGACGGCTACGAGCAGTACTTC	CASSLYTDGYEQYF
.	once	TRBV11-2	TRBJ2-7	TGTGCCAGCAGCCTACGGGGCGCCAGCTCCTACGAGCAGTACTTC	CASSLRGASSYEQYF
.	many	TRBV6-5	TRBJ2-7	TGTGCCAGCAGTCCCCGGGGCTACGAGCAGTACTTC	CASSPRGYEQYF
.	.	TRBV2	TRBJ2-5	TGTGCCAGCAGAACGGAGGGAGAGACCCAGTACTTC	CASRTEGETQYF
.	.	TRBV28	TRBJ1-1	TGTGCCAGCAGTTTGCCAGGTATGAACACTGAAGCTTTCTTT	CASSLPGMNTEAFF
.	.	TRBV5-1	TRBJ2-5	TGCGCCAGCAGCTCACAGGGCGGAGAGACCCAGTACTTC	CASSSQGGETQYF
.	once	TRBV30	TRBJ1-1	TGTGCCTGGGAAAGACAGATGAACACTGAAGCTTTCTTT	CAWERQMNTEAFF